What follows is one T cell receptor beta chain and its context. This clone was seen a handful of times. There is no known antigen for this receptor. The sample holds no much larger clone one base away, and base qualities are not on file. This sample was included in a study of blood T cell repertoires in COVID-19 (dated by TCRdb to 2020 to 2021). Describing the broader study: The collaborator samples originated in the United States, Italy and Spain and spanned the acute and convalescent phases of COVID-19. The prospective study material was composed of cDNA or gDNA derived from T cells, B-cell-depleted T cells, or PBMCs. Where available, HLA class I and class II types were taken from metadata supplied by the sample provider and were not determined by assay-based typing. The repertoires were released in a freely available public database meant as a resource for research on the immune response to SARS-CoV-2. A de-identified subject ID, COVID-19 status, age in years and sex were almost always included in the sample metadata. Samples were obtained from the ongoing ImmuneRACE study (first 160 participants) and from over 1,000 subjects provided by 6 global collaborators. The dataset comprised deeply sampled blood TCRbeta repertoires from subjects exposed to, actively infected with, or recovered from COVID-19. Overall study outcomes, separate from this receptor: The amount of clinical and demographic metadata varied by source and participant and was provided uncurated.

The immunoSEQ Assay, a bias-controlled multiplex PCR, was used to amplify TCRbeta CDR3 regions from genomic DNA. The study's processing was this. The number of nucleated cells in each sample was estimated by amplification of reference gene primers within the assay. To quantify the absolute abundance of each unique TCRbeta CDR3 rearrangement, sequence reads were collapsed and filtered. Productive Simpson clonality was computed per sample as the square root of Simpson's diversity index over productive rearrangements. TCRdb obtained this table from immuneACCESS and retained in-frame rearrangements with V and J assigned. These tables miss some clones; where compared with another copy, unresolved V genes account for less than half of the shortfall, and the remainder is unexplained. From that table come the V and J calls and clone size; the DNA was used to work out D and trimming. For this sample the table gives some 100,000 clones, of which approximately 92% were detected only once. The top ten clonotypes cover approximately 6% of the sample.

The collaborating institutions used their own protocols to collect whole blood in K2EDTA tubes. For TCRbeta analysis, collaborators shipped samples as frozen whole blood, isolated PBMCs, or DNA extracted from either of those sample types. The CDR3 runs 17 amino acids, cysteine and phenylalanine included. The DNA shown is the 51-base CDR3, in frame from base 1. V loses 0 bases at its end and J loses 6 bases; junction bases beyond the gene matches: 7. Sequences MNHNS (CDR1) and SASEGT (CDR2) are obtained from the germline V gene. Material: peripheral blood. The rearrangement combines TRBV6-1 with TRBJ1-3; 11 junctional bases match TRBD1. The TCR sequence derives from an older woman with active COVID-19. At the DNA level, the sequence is TGTGCCAGCAGTGAAGCGAAAGGGACAGGGGGTTTAAACACCATATATTTT. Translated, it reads CASSEAKGTGGLNTIYF.